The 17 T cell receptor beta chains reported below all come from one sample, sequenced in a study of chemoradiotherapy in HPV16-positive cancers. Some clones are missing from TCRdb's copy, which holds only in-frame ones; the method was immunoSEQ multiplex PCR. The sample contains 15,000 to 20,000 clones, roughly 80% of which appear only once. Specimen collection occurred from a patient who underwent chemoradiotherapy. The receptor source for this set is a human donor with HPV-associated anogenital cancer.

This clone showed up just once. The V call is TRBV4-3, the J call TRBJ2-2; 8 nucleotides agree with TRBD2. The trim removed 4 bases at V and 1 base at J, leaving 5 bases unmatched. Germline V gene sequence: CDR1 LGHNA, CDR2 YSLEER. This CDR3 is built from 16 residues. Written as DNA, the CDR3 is TGCGCCAGCAGCCGGGGCGGGGGGCGGAACACCGGGGAGCTGTTTTTT. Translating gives CASSRGGGRNTGELFF.

CDR3 sequence reads: CAWRLDSNQPQHF. CDR3 nucleotide sequence: TGTGCCTGGAGGTTGGATAGCAATCAGCCCCAGCATTTT. The rearrangement links TRBV30 to TRBJ1-5, with no clear D. The CDR3 runs 13 residues. The germline gives CDR1 GTSNPN, CDR2 SVGIG (reference sequence). Trimming pared 3 bases from V and 0 bases from J, leaving 6 bases between.

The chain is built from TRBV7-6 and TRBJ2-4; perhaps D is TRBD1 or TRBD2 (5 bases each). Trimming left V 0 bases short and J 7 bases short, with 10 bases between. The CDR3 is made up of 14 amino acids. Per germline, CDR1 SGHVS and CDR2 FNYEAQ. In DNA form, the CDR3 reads TGTGCCAGCAGCTTAGCGGGGGAAGCGAACATTCAGTACTTC. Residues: CASSLAGEANIQYF.

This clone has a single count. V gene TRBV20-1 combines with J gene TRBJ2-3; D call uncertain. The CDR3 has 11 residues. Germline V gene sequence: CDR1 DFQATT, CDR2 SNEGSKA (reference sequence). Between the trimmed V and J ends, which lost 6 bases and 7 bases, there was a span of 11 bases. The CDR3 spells CSAPVKHTQYF. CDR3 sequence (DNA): TGCAGTGCACCAGTGAAACATACGCAGTATTTT.

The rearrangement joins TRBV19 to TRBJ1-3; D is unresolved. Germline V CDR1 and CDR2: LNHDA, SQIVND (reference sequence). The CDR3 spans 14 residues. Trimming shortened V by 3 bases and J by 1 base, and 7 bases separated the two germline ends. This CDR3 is CASSMVYSGNTIYF. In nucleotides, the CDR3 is TGTGCCAGTAGTATGGTTTATTCTGGAAACACCATATATTTT.

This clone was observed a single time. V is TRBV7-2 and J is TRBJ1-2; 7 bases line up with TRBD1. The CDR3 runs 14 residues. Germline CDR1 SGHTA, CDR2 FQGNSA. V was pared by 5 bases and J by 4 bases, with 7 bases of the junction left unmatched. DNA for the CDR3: TGTGCCAGCAGCACCCGACAGGGTCCCTATGGCTACACCTTC. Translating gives CASSTRQGPYGYTF.

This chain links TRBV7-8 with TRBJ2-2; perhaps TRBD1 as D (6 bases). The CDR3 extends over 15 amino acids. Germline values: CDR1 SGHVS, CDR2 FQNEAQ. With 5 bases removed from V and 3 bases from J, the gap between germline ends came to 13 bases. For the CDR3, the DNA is TGTGCCAGCAGCCCTGCCGGACAGTACACCGGGGAGCTGTTTTTT. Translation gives CASSPAGQYTGELFF.

CDR3 region: CASSDKITGELFF. The DNA for the CDR3 is TGTGCCAGCAGTGATAAAATAACCGGGGAGCTGTTTTTT. The chain has TRBV25-1 and TRBJ2-2; D remains ambiguous. The CDR3 runs to 13 residues. Trimming removed 3 bases at V and 5 bases at J, with 7 bases between. The germline V gene has CDR1 MGHDK and CDR2 SYGVNS.

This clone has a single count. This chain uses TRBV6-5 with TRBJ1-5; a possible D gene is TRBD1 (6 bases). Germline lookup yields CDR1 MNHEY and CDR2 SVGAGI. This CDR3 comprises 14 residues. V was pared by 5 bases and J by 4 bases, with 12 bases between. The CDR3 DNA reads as TGTGCCAGCAGTGGAACAGGGATAAATCAGCCCCAGCATTTT. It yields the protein CASSGTGINQPQHF.

The CDR3 loop is CASSLSSSSYNEQFF. The DNA for the CDR3 is TGTGCCAGCAGCTTAAGCTCGAGCTCCTACAATGAGCAGTTCTTC. This chain joins TRBV11-3 and TRBJ2-1; D not resolved. Trimming removed 2 bases from V and 0 bases from J, with 8 bases in between. CDR1 is SGHNT, CDR2 YENEEA, per germline. The CDR3 extends over 15 amino acids. The full variable domain, with the rest looked up from reference TRBV11-3 and TRBJ2-1, is EAGVVQSPRYKIIEKKQPVAFWCNPISGHNTLYWYLQNLGQGPELLIRYENEEAVDDSQLPKDRFSAERLKGVDSTLKIQPAELGDSAVYLCASSLSSSSYNEQFFGPGTRLTVL.

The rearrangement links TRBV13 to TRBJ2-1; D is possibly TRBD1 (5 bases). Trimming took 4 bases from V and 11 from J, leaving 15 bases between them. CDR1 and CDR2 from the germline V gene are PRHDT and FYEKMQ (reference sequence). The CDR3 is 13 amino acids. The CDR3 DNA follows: TGTGCCAGCAGCTCAGACACAGGCGCGAAGCAGTTCTTC. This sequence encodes CASSSDTGAKQFF.

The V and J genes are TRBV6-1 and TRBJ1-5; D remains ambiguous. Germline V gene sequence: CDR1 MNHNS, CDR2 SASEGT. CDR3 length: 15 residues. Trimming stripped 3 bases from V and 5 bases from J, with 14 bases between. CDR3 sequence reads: CASSDIGGRYQPQHF. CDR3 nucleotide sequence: TGTGCCAGCAGTGATATAGGAGGGAGGTATCAGCCCCAGCATTTT.

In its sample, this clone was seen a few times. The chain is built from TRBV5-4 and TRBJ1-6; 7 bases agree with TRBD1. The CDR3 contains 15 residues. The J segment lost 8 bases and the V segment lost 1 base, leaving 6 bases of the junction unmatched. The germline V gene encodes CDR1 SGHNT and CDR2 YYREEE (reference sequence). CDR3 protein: CASSLSTGRDSPLHF. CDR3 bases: TGTGCCAGCAGCTTGTCGACAGGGAGGGATTCACCCCTCCACTTT. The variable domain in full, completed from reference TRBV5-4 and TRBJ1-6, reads ETGVTQSPTHLIKTRGQQVTLRCSSQSGHNTVSWYQQALGQGPQFIFQYYREEENGRGNFPPRFSGLQFPNYSSELNVNALELDDSALYLCASSLSTGRDSPLHFGNGTRLTVT.

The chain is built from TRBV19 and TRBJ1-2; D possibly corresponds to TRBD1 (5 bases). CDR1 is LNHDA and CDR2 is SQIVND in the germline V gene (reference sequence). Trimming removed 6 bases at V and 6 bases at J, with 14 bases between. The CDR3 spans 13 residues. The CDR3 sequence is CASREGSLNGYTF. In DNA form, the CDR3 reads TGTGCCAGTAGGGAGGGGTCCCTTAATGGCTACACCTTC. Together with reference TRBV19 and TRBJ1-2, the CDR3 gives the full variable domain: DGGITQSPKYLFRKEGQNVTLSCEQNLNHDAMYWYRQDPGQGLRLIYYSQIVNDFQKGDIAEGYSVSREKKESFPLTVTSAQKNPTAFYLCASREGSLNGYTFGSGTRLTVV.

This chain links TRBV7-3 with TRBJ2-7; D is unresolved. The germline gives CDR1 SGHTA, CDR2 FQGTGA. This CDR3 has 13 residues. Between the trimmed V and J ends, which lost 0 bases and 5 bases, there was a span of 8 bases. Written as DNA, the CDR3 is TGTGCCAGCAGCTTAACCGACACCAACGAGCAGTACTTC. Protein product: CASSLTDTNEQYF.

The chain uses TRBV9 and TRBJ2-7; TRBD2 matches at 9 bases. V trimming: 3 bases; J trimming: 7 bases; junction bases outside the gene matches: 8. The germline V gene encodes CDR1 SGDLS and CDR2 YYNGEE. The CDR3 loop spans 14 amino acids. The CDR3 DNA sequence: TGTGCCAGCAGCGGTTTAGCGGGGGCAGGGGAGCAGTACTTC. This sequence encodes CASSGLAGAGEQYF. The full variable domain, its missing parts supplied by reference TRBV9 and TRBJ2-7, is DSGVTQTPKHLITATGQRVTLRCSPRSGDLSVYWYQQSLDQGLQFLIQYYNGEERAKGNILERFSAQQFPDLHSELNLSSLELGDSALYFCASSGLAGAGEQYFGPGTRLTVT.

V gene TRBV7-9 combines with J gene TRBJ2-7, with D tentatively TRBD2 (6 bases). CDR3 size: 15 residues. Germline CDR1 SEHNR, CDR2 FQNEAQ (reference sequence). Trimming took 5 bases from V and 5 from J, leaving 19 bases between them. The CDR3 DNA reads TGTGCCAGCAGCGCCACGGGGACGGGAGAGGACGAGCAGTACTTC. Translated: CASSATGTGEDEQYF. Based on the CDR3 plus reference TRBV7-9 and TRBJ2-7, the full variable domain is DTGVSQNPRHKITKRGQNVTFRCDPISEHNRLYWYRQTLGQGPEFLTYFQNEAQLEKSRLLSDRFSAERPKGSFSTLEIQRTEQGDSAMYLCASSATGTGEDEQYFGPGTRLTVT.